This passage covers 29 T cell receptor beta chains from one sample sequenced in a study of blood T cell repertoires in COVID-19. The data were produced by immunoSEQ multiplex PCR, yet TCRdb's version contains in-frame clones alone and is incomplete. The sample lists some 140,000 clones, roughly 88% occurring once. The specimen was peripheral blood. These TCRs come from a man aged 65-85 years with active COVID-19.

By frequency in the sample, this clone is medium-sized. This chain links TRBV30 with TRBJ1-1; 7 bases agree with TRBD1. V dropped 4 bases and J dropped 11; count of bases not matched to a gene: 10. The CDR3 spans 12 residues. The germline CDR1 and CDR2 sequences are GTSNPN and SVGIG (reference sequence). CDR3: CAWKGRGLKAFF. The CDR3 DNA reads as TGTGCCTGGAAGGGTAGGGGGCTGAAGGCTTTCTTT.

The chain combines TRBV28 with TRBJ1-2; perhaps TRBD1 as D (6 bases). The CDR3 has 15 residues. Germline V gene lookup returns CDR1 MDHEN and CDR2 SYDVKM. V gave up 5 bases and J gave up 3 bases, with 16 bases separating them. The CDR3 bases are TGTGCCAGCAGTCCCGCGACAGGAGGAGACTATGGCTACACCTTC. Its translation is CASSPATGGDYGYTF.

This chain links TRBV7-6 with TRBJ2-7; the D gene is possibly TRBD1 (6 bases). The CDR3 covers 13 residues. The germline V gene encodes CDR1 SGHVS and CDR2 FNYEAQ. Trimming removed 4 bases at V and 7 bases at J, with 14 bases between. The CDR3 spells CASSSTGFGEQYF. The CDR3 nucleotides read TGTGCCAGCAGCTCGACAGGATTTGGGGAGCAGTACTTC.

V is TRBV3-1 (or the pseudogene TRBV3-2) and J is TRBJ2-5; D uncertain. V was cut by 4 bases and J by 4 bases, with 10 bases left in between. From germline, CDR1 is LGHDT and CDR2 YNNKEL (reference sequence). CDR3 length: 13 amino acids. As DNA, the CDR3 is TGTGCCAGCAGCCCCTTTACGGGAGAGACCCAGTACTTC. This translates into CASSPFTGETQYF.

J is TRBJ2-7 and V is TRBV6-5; TRBD2 aligns across 12 bases. Germline CDR1 MNHEY, CDR2 SVGAGI. V lost 7 bases, J lost 6 bases, and 7 bases stayed unmatched. The CDR3 has 14 amino acids. The CDR3 spells CASTRLAGAPEQYF. The CDR3 DNA reads TGTGCCAGCACCAGACTAGCGGGAGCACCCGAGCAGTACTTC.

The CDR3 region is CASSLGSRADTQYF. The CDR3, as DNA: TGTGCCAGCAGCTTAGGGTCGCGGGCAGATACGCAGTATTTT. J is TRBJ2-3 and V is TRBV13, with D possibly matching TRBD2 (5 bases). CDR1 is PRHDT and CDR2 is FYEKMQ in the germline V gene (reference sequence). The CDR3 loop spans 14 amino acids. V lost 0 bases to trimming and J lost 4 bases, with 8 bases between them.

This clone was observed a few times. The chain has TRBV6-5 and TRBJ2-3; weak D call: TRBD1 (5 bases). The CDR3 sequence is 14 residues long. The V gene lost 8 bases and the J gene lost 1 base, with 13 bases spanning the gap. Per the germline V gene, CDR1 is MNHEY and CDR2 is SVGAGI. For the CDR3, the DNA is TGTGCCAGCGGAAGGGGTCTCGGCACAGATACGCAGTATTTT. This translates into CASGRGLGTDTQYF.

This sequence joins TRBV18 and TRBJ2-7; tentatively, D is TRBD1 (6 bases). CDR1 is KGHSH and CDR2 is LQKENI in the germline V gene. CDR3 length: 13 amino acids. The V end lost 5 bases, the J end lost 0 bases, and 8 bases lay between the germline ends. CDR3 loop: CASSTGSSYEQYF. CDR3 DNA sequence: TGTGCCAGCTCAACAGGGTCCTCCTACGAGCAGTACTTC.

In its sample, this clone was seen a few times. The genes are TRBV7-9 and TRBJ2-7; tentative D call: TRBD1 (6 bases). This CDR3 spans 13 amino acids. Deletions cut 9 bases from V and 5 bases from J, with 17 bases between. Germline loops: CDR1 SEHNR, CDR2 FQNEAQ (reference sequence). The CDR3 here is CASLAGTSNEQYF. The CDR3 DNA sequence: TGTGCCAGTTTGGCAGGGACATCCAACGAGCAGTACTTC.

The gene calls are TRBV7-2 and TRBJ2-1; TRBD2 matches 7 bases. Per the germline V gene, CDR1 is SGHTA and CDR2 is FQGNSA. This CDR3 is 15 amino acids long. V shed 5 bases, J shed 3 bases, and the junction held 7 bases outside the gene matches. In nucleotides, the CDR3 is TGTGCCAGCAGCCCAGGCCCTAGCGGCTACAATGAGCAGTTCTTC. Protein: CASSPGPSGYNEQFF.

This clone was recorded once. The CDR3: CASSGLAGGTYNEQFF. In DNA, the CDR3 is TGTGCCAGCAGTGGCTTAGCGGGAGGAACCTACAATGAGCAGTTCTTC. This rearrangement joins TRBV6-4 to TRBJ2-1; 10 positions match TRBD2. Germline V gene sequence: CDR1 MRHNA, CDR2 SNTAGT. The CDR3 totals 16 residues. Trimming took 4 bases from V and 2 from J; bases not matched to a gene: 5.

The gene calls are TRBV19 and TRBJ2-7, with 7 positions matching TRBD1. Trimming removed 0 bases from V and 10 bases from J; junction bases left unmatched: 6. This CDR3 region has 13 residues. The germline gives CDR1 LNHDA, CDR2 SQIVND (reference sequence). Here the CDR3 DNA reads TGTGCCAGTAGTATAGACTGGACAGGTCGCCAGTACTTC. Residues: CASSIDWTGRQYF.

This clone is a singleton in its sample. The CDR3 here is CASSQAEGGVGEKLFF. The DNA of the CDR3 is TGCGCCAGCAGCCAAGCGGAGGGGGGGGTCGGGGAAAAACTGTTTTTT. The genes are TRBV4-1 and TRBJ1-4; perhaps TRBD1 as D (6 bases). V gave up 1 base and J gave up 8 bases, with 17 bases separating them. The germline CDR1 and CDR2 sequences are MGHRA and YSYEKL. The CDR3 loop spans 16 amino acids.

The V and J genes are TRBV3-1 (or the pseudogene TRBV3-2) and TRBJ2-2; perhaps TRBD2 as D (6 bases). V was cut by 6 bases and J by 1 base, with 15 bases left in between. From germline, CDR1 is LGHDT and CDR2 YNNKEL (reference sequence). The CDR3 spans 16 residues. CDR3 sequence: CASSLLGLMNTGELFF. The CDR3 DNA sequence: TGTGCCAGCAGTCTCCTGGGACTCATGAACACCGGGGAGCTGTTTTTT.

This rearrangement joins TRBV12-3 or TRBV12-4 to TRBJ2-1; TRBD1 is a possible D gene (7 bases). This CDR3 comprises 13 residues. Trimming cost V 7 bases and J 7 bases, with 14 bases left between them. The CDR3 region has the DNA TGTGCCAGCACCAAATCAGGGGGGAATGAGCAGTTCTTC. Protein product: CASTKSGGNEQFF.

The chain recombines TRBV5-6 with TRBJ1-2; D remains unclear. Germline V gene sequence: CDR1 SGHDT, CDR2 YYEEEE. The V and J ends lost 4 bases and 2 bases respectively, with 15 bases between them. The CDR3 has 15 residues. CDR3: CASSQSADWNYGYTF. DNA for the CDR3: TGTGCCAGCAGCCAGTCGGCAGACTGGAACTATGGCTACACCTTC. The full variable domain, with the rest looked up from reference TRBV5-6 and TRBJ1-2, is DAGVTQSPTHLIKTRGQQVTLRCSPKSGHDTVSWYQQALGQGPQFIFQYYEEEERQRGNFPDRFSGHQFPNYSSELNVNALLLGDSALYLCASSQSADWNYGYTFGSGTRLTVV.

The chain uses TRBV4-3 and TRBJ2-1; 10 bases agree with TRBD2. Germline loops: CDR1 LGHNA, CDR2 YSLEER. The CDR3 extends over 18 amino acids. With V trimmed by 1 base and J by 4 bases, 10 bases remained unmatched. The CDR3 sequence is CASSQAIASGRLYNEQFF. The DNA of the CDR3 is TGCGCCAGCAGCCAAGCTATAGCTAGCGGGAGATTGTACAATGAGCAGTTCTTC.

Only one count was recorded for this clone. The V call is TRBV2, the J call TRBJ1-4; no clear D gene. The CDR3 has 15 amino acids. The germline CDR1 and CDR2 sequences are SNHLY and FYNNEI. Trimming removed 1 base from V and 5 bases from J, with 11 bases in between. CDR3 protein: CASSEGWQKNEKLFF. The CDR3 DNA reads TGTGCCAGCAGTGAAGGTTGGCAGAAGAATGAAAAACTGTTTTTT.

This clone has just one count. The chain is built from TRBV4-3 and TRBJ1-1; 8 nucleotides match TRBD1. CDR1 is LGHNA, CDR2 YSLEER, per germline. The V segment lost 7 bases and the J segment 1 base; nucleotides outside the gene matches: 5. The CDR3 runs 14 residues. This CDR3 reads CASTGQGRNTEAFF. CDR3 sequence (DNA): TGCGCCAGCACCGGACAGGGTCGGAACACTGAAGCTTTCTTT.

The chain links TRBV30 to TRBJ1-1; a weak D match, TRBD1 (5 bases). Germline CDR1 GTSNPN, CDR2 SVGIG (reference sequence). Trimming pared 5 bases from V and 3 bases from J, leaving 13 bases between. The CDR3 runs 13 residues. Here the CDR3 reads CAWAGRGDTEAFF. The CDR3 nucleotides read TGTGCCTGGGCCGGGCGGGGGGACACTGAAGCTTTCTTT. Supplemented by reference TRBV30 and TRBJ1-1, the full variable domain reads SQTIHQWPATLVQPVGSPLSLECTVEGTSNPNLYWYRQAAGRGLQLLFYSVGIGQISSEVPQNLSASRPQDRQFILSSKKLLLSDSGFYLCAWAGRGDTEAFFGQGTRLTVV.

In its sample, this clone was seen once. This sequence joins TRBV15 and TRBJ1-3; tentative D call: TRBD1 (6 bases). The germline gives CDR1 LNHNV, CDR2 YYDKDF (reference sequence). This CDR3 comprises 16 residues. V was trimmed by 4 bases and J by 2 bases, leaving 15 bases between them. The CDR3 DNA follows: TGTGCCACCAGCACCCCCAGGGGTGGACCTGGAAACACCATATATTTT. Its translation is CATSTPRGGPGNTIYF. Full variable domain (missing parts from reference TRBV15 and TRBJ1-3): DAMVIQNPRYQVTQFGKPVTLSCSQTLNHNVMYWYQQKSSQAPKLLFHYYDKDFNNEADTPDNFQSRRPNTSFCFLDIRSPGLGDTAMYLCATSTPRGGPGNTIYFGEGSWLTVV.

The V gene is TRBV10-3, the J gene TRBJ2-5; 7 bases map to TRBD2. This CDR3 has 16 residues. The trim removed 3 bases at V and 4 bases at J, leaving 11 bases unmatched. Germline V gene data show CDR1 as ENHRY and CDR2 as SYGVKD. The CDR3 loop reads CAISDPSVRGRETQYF. The CDR3, as DNA: TGTGCCATCAGTGATCCCAGTGTTCGCGGGAGAGAGACCCAGTACTTC.

The chain carries TRBV18 and TRBJ2-7, with D maybe TRBD2 (6 bases). The CDR3 is made up of 15 amino acids. The V gene's germline CDR1 is KGHSH and CDR2 LQKENI. V was pared by 3 bases and J by 7 bases, with 19 bases between. The chain's CDR3 is CASSPERAGVPEQYF. The CDR3 nucleotides read TGTGCCAGCTCACCCGAGCGGGCCGGAGTGCCAGAGCAGTACTTC.

The J gene is TRBJ2-5, the V gene TRBV5-6; 8 bases fit TRBD2. Unmatched junction bases numbered 10, after V lost 4 bases and J lost 5 bases. Germline V gene lookup returns CDR1 SGHDT and CDR2 YYEEEE. CDR3 length equals 15 residues. The CDR3 nucleotides read TGTGCCAGCAGCGCACATCTCCGGGGGGGGGAGACCCAGTACTTC. Its protein is CASSAHLRGGETQYF.

J is TRBJ2-7 and V is TRBV4-1; a possible D gene is TRBD1 (6 bases). CDR3 size: 19 residues. Germline V CDR1 and CDR2: MGHRA, YSYEKL. Trimming cost V 1 base and J 0 bases, with 22 bases left between them. The CDR3 sequence is CASSQAALNTGNVSYEQYF. CDR3 DNA sequence: TGCGCCAGCAGCCAAGCCGCCCTGAATACAGGGAACGTCTCCTACGAGCAGTACTTC.

The chain employs TRBV28 and TRBJ1-6; TRBD1 agrees at 8 bases. V dropped 5 bases and J dropped 4; count of bases not matched to a gene: 13. Germline V lookup: CDR1 MDHEN, CDR2 SYDVKM. CDR3 size: 18 residues. The CDR3: CASSPFTGTGDYNSPLHF. DNA for the CDR3: TGTGCCAGCAGTCCATTCACCGGGACAGGCGATTATAATTCACCCCTCCACTTT.

This rearrangement joins TRBV6-2 or TRBV6-3 to TRBJ2-5; 7 nucleotides align to TRBD1. With V trimmed by 5 bases and J by 0 bases, 6 bases remained unmatched. This CDR3 comprises 15 residues. Germline V gives CDR1 MNHEY, CDR2 SVGEGT. CDR3 in amino acids: CASSTWDSYQETQYF. In nucleotides, the CDR3 is TGTGCCAGCAGTACATGGGACAGTTACCAAGAGACCCAGTACTTC.

This chain connects TRBV19 to TRBJ1-1, with 8 positions matching TRBD1. Germline CDR1 and CDR2: LNHDA and SQIVND (reference sequence). CDR3 size: 17 residues. Unmatched junction bases numbered 14, after V lost 7 bases and J lost 1 base. The CDR3 spells CASMAGRGPRGNTEAFF. CDR3 nucleotides: TGTGCCAGTATGGCGGGCAGGGGGCCTCGGGGGAACACTGAAGCTTTCTTT.

This rearrangement joins TRBV28 to TRBJ2-7; no clear D gene. Germline-derived CDR1 and CDR2 are MDHEN and SYDVKM. Trimming took 2 bases from V and 3 from J, leaving 8 bases between them. CDR3 length equals 13 residues. The CDR3, as DNA: TGTGCCAGCAGTTTAAGCTCAAACTACGAGCAGTACTTC. It encodes CASSLSSNYEQYF. The full variable domain, completed using reference TRBV28 and TRBJ2-7, is DVKVTQSSRYLVKRTGEKVFLECVQDMDHENMFWYRQDPGLGLRLIYFSYDVKMKEKGDIPEGYSVSREKKERFSLILESASTNQTSMYLCASSLSSNYEQYFGPGTRLTVT.